The T cell receptor beta chain described here comes from a study of blood T cell repertoires in COVID-19. At the level of the study: Samples of COVID-19 (acute and convalescent) were obtained from the United States, Italy and Spain.

Original methodology: Reference gene primer amplification yielded estimated nucleated cell counts. Some clones are missing from TCRdb's copy, which holds only in-frame ones; the method was immunoSEQ multiplex PCR. V and J calls plus clone size are reproduced from that table; the DNA served to infer D and trimming. This sample has hundreds of thousands of clones, with approximately 86% found just once. Clinical history reported by participants formed the basis on which cohorts were assigned. Recovered participants had two consecutive negative NP/OP PCR tests, healthcare professional clearance, or symptom resolution. Comment on this clone: Different DNA sequences within this sample yield the same CDR3.

CDR3 length equals 12 residues. CDR1 and CDR2 (germline): SNHLY, FYNNEI. The V end was cut by 5 bases, the J end by 4 bases, with 6 bases between. The specimen was PBMCs or T cells enriched from blood (not recorded which). This TCR was sampled from a woman aged 60 to 75 who had recovered from COVID-19. The genes are TRBV2 and TRBJ1-3; D not resolved. For the CDR3, the DNA is TGTGCCAGCAGTCCGTCCGGAAACACCATATATTTT. Translating it yields CASSPSGNTIYF.